This T cell receptor beta chain was retrieved from a study of breast tumors, draining lymph nodes, adjacent tissues. Axillary draining lymph nodes of breast cancer patients supplied the node samples. This clonotype appeared once. A read error may produce the germline difference seen at one junction end. The CDR3 is made up of 15 amino acids. Germline loops: CDR1 SGDLS, CDR2 YYNGEE. From the multiplex PCR reads, TCRdb called clonotypes with MiXCR, one entry per CDR3 protein. The data hold about 94,000 distinct CDR3 sequences, with approximately 30% observed a single time. This rearrangement joins TRBV9 to TRBJ2-2; D is possibly TRBD2 (5 bases). The source is a female donor with breast cancer. Some clones in this sample may be carry-over from other donors' samples. The specimen sequenced was axillary lymph node tissue. The chain's CDR3 is CASSVGYRPPEELSF. The CDR3, as DNA: TGTGCCAGCAGCGTAGGGTATCGGCCCCCGGAGGAGCTGTCTTTT.